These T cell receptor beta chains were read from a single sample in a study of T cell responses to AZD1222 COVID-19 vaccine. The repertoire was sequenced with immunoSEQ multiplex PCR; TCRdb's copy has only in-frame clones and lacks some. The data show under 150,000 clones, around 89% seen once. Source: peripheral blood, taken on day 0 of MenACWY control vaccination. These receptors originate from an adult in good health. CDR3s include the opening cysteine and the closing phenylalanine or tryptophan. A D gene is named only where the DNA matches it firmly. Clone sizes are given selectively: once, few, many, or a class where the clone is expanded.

CASSYSTGVGSYNEQFF	TGTGCCAGCAGTTACTCGACCGGGGTGGGCTCCTACAATGAGCAGTTCTTC	TRBJ2-1	few	.	17	TRBV6-2/TRBV6-3
CATSSFSGTGTIRGYTF	TGTGCCACCAGCAGCTTTTCCGGGACAGGGACTATCAGGGGCTACACCTTC	TRBJ1-2	.	TRBD1	17	TRBV15
CAWSHQFDEQFF	TGTGCCTGGAGTCACCAGTTTGATGAGCAGTTCTTC	TRBJ2-1	.	.	12	TRBV30
CASSVVASGETQYF	TGTGCCAGCAGCGTAGTTGCCAGCGGGGAGACCCAGTACTTC	TRBJ2-5	.	.	14	TRBV9
CASSQNTGHTEAFF	TGTGCCAGCAGTCAGAACACGGGTCACACTGAAGCTTTCTTT	TRBJ1-1	.	.	14	TRBV6-5
CASSYYQGYGYTF	TGTGCCAGCAGTTACTATCAGGGTTATGGCTACACCTTC	TRBJ1-2	.	.	13	TRBV6-6
CASSLVAGMNTEAFF	TGTGCCAGCAGCTTGGTGGCAGGTATGAACACTGAAGCTTTCTTT	TRBJ1-1	few	.	15	TRBV11-2
CASSVVEKGGGYTF	TGTGCCAGCAGCGTAGTTGAAAAGGGTGGTGGCTACACCTTC	TRBJ1-2	.	.	14	TRBV9
CASTRDRKETQYF	TGTGCCAGCACTCGGGACAGAAAAGAGACCCAGTACTTC	TRBJ2-5	once	TRBD1	13	TRBV6-5
CASSPRGNTEAFF	TGTGCCAGCAGCCCCAGAGGGAACACTGAAGCTTTCTTT	TRBJ1-1	.	.	13	TRBV9
CASTTDSGVFGCTF	TGTGCCAGCACCACGGACAGTGGAGTGTTTGGCTGCACCTTC	TRBJ1-2	.	.	14	TRBV5-4
CASRGPSYNEQFF	TGTGCCAGCAGAGGTCCTTCCTACAATGAGCAGTTCTTC	TRBJ2-1	.	.	13	TRBV28
CASSEERQTAHYEQYF	TGCGCCAGCAGTGAGGAACGACAGACGGCCCACTACGAGCAGTACTTC	TRBJ2-7	.	.	16	TRBV10-1
CASSLGGTAFF	TGTGCCAGCAGCTTAGGGGGGACAGCTTTCTTC	TRBJ1-2	.	TRBD1	11	TRBV7-2
CASSGPAHGQGNYEQYF	TGCGCCAGCAGTGGACCGGCGCATGGACAGGGAAACTACGAGCAGTACTTC	TRBJ2-7	.	TRBD1	17	TRBV10-2
CASSQLAGGGNEQFF	TGTGCCAGCAGCCAACTAGCGGGAGGAGGTAATGAGCAGTTCTTC	TRBJ2-1	.	TRBD2	15	TRBV7-3
CAWSVWGRGGNTIYF	TGTGCCTGGAGTGTGTGGGGTCGAGGTGGAAACACCATATATTTT	TRBJ1-3	few	.	15	TRBV30
CASSSSGVNTEAFF	TGTGCCAGCAGCTCCTCCGGCGTGAACACTGAAGCTTTCTTT	TRBJ1-1	.	.	14	TRBV6-5
CAISESWAEGNQPQHF	TGTGCCATCAGTGAGTCTTGGGCAGAGGGAAATCAGCCCCAGCATTTT	TRBJ1-5	.	.	16	TRBV10-3
CASSYWRDSTDTQYF	TGTGCCAGCAGTTACTGGCGGGATAGCACAGATACGCAGTATTTT	TRBJ2-3	few	.	15	TRBV6-2/TRBV6-3
CASSLVRGGQPQHF	TGTGCCAGCAGCTTGGTCCGGGGGGGTCAGCCCCAGCATTTT	TRBJ1-5	.	.	14	TRBV7-2
CASSLAMQETQYF	TGCGCCAGCAGCTTGGCCATGCAAGAGACCCAGTACTTC	TRBJ2-5	.	.	13	TRBV5-1
CASSSLTKDKNHEQFF	TGTGCCAGCAGCTCCCTGACGAAGGACAAAAACCATGAGCAGTTCTTC	TRBJ2-1	.	.	16	TRBV5-6
CASSLQGATGNTIYF	TGTGCCAGCAGCTTACAGGGGGCTACTGGAAACACCATATATTTT	TRBJ1-3	.	TRBD1	15	TRBV7-3
CASSQLSQPQHF	TGTGCCAGCAGCCAACTCAGTCAGCCCCAGCATTTT	TRBJ1-5	.	.	12	TRBV3-1/TRBV3-2
CASSLRSLTSRSWYEQYF	TGTGCCAGCAGTTTAAGGTCCCTAACCTCGAGGAGTTGGTACGAGCAGTACTTC	TRBJ2-7	.	.	18	TRBV28
CASSQDRSLFGTGGGYTF	TGTGCCAGCAGCCAAGATAGGAGTCTCTTCGGGACAGGGGGTGGCTACACCTTC	TRBJ1-2	.	TRBD1	18	TRBV3-1/TRBV3-2
CASSAAASTDTQYF	TGTGCCAGCAGTGCCGCTGCTAGCACAGATACGCAGTATTTT	TRBJ2-3	.	.	14	TRBV2
CASSHAMTYEQYF	TGCGCCAGCAGCCACGCGATGACCTACGAGCAGTACTTC	TRBJ2-7	.	.	13	TRBV4-3
CASSLSAGGRETQYF	TGTGCCAGCAGTTTATCGGCGGGAGGGAGGGAGACCCAGTACTTC	TRBJ2-5	.	TRBD2	15	TRBV27
CASQGLGQPQHF	TGTGCCAGCCAGGGGTTGGGTCAGCCCCAGCATTTT	TRBJ1-5	.	.	12	TRBV6-5
CASSWTGEHGYTF	TGTGCCAGCAGCTGGACAGGGGAACATGGCTACACCTTC	TRBJ1-2	.	TRBD1	13	TRBV11-3
CAWKKGASSRGTEAFF	TGTGCCTGGAAAAAGGGGGCGAGTAGTCGAGGGACTGAAGCTTTCTTT	TRBJ1-1	.	TRBD1	16	TRBV30
CASSFTGWTSGNTIYF	TGTGCCAGCAGTTTTACAGGGTGGACCTCTGGAAACACCATATATTTT	TRBJ1-3	.	.	16	TRBV25-1
CASTTRSGDYGYTF	TGTGCCAGCACTACTCGTTCGGGCGACTATGGCTACACCTTC	TRBJ1-2	.	.	14	TRBV6-5